The rows below give T cell receptor beta chains drawn from one sample of a study of patients and donors after allogeneic stem cell transplantation. TCRdb reprocessed the RT-PCR reads via MiXCR and lists one record per CDR3 protein. The sample shows about a million distinct CDR3 sequences, 18% of them seen only once. The sample was blood, either unsorted or a sorted T cell fraction (not recorded which). Source of these receptors: a human donor who was either an allogeneic HSCT recipient or a stem cell or donor lymphocyte infusion donor (not recorded which). It is not recorded whose cells these are; they may come from a transplant donor. Both conserved end residues are part of each CDR3. Clone size is given for some rows only: seen once, a few or many times, or a class if the clone is expanded.

.,TRBV2,CASSDGRHGDTQYF
.,TRBV7-2,CASSLVPSSGNTIYF
many,TRBV20-1,CSARTGGVDYGYTF
.,TRBV11-3,CASSSGTAASPAFF
few,TRBV10-2,CASSESGRGYEQYF
.,TRBV5-1,CASSLGPKSNQPQHF
few,TRBV18,CASSPSTGDRYNSPLHF
few,TRBV20-1,CSAKGDRGNEQFF
.,TRBV7-2,CASNTPGLAEKQFF
many,TRBV24-1,CATSVGSNQPQHF
few,TRBV29-1,CSVETGQGNYGYTF
.,TRBV6-1,CASSRLPTRGPHDSPLHF
.,TRBV5-1,CASSLAPGGQETQYF
few,TRBV11-3,CASSLVIGTDSPLHF
few,TRBV10-3,CAISEWGHYPADTQYF
many,TRBV29-1,CSVFDSPNSYEQYF
.,TRBV12-3/TRBV12-4,CASRLDSNQPQHF
few,TRBV20-1,CSASKFGGETQYF
.,TRBV7-9,CASSPDLGDQETQYF
.,TRBV12-3/TRBV12-4,CASSLGPGHNTGELFF
few,TRBV5-1,CASSLAPTGGGQETQYF
.,TRBV6-1,CASSPRQLFIQFF
.,TRBV20-1,CSARDWSNPSGDPYEQYF
.,TRBV7-8,CASSPRDTGFANEKLFF
many,TRBV12-3/TRBV12-4,CASSLRRTEAFF
few,TRBV11-2,CASSPSLAGEAQHF
.,TRBV20-1,CSAREFSLSEAFF
few,TRBV5-1,CASGLGGTGQHEQYF
.,TRBV7-2,CASSLAFQYEEYF
.,TRBV11-1,CASSPRGLAGGGTDTQYF
.,TRBV5-1,CASSLGGQGQGYTF
.,TRBV21-1,CASSKKGQGGTGELFF
many,TRBV10-3,CAILNPLNTEAFF
few,TRBV5-1,CASSIGTSGRRNEQFF
few,TRBV4-3,CASSQGGASGGQGETQYF
few,TRBV24-1,CATSDLPGPRPGELFF
.,TRBV27,CASTSSGTTSYEQYF
.,TRBV12-3/TRBV12-4,CASSLGNGPPTGFRYTF
many,TRBV20-1,CSAIWVSGNTIYF
.,TRBV11-2,CASSLVPTEQFF
.,TRBV6-1,CASSAIAGGPKWQYF
.,TRBV5-1,CASSFGDPNTGELFF
few,TRBV12-5,CASGLVLDRGSTLHPHEQFF
.,TRBV20-1,CSASLAGSQETQYF
few,TRBV20-1,CSASGVSYNEQFF
.,TRBV7-3,CASSLDLGTGDSYEQYF
.,TRBV10-3,CATAPSGTDTQYF
few,TRBV4-1,CASSQISPFGNSPLHF
.,TRBV5-6,CASSLGRVIEQYF
.,TRBV7-3,CASSPRRGEEKEQFF
.,TRBV9,CASSVGGSHQPQHF
.,TRBV24-1,CATSDTKTWQRDTQYF
.,TRBV11-2,CASSSIRQGFRGYTF
few,TRBV20-1,CSARVPGDNSNQPQHF
.,TRBV20-1,CSAAADYEQYF